A selection of T cell receptor beta chains follows, all from one sample in a study of blood T cell repertoires in COVID-19. Data came from immunoSEQ multiplex PCR; TCRdb stores just in-frame clones and leaves some out. This sample has about 330,000 clones; more than 85% occur once, and the top ten carry less than 20%. The sample consisted of PBMCs or T cells enriched from blood (not recorded which). All receptors come from a woman aged 25 to 45 who had recovered from COVID-19. CDR3s include the opening cysteine and the closing phenylalanine or tryptophan. Fields, in order: D gene, clone size, J gene, V gene, CDR3 DNA, CDR3 protein. D genes are given only for firm matches. Size values are once, few and many counts, or a class for expanded clones, and some rows have none.

-,few,TRBJ1-5,TRBV19,TGTGCCAGCGCCGGGGTCGGGGTAGGTCGTCAGCCCCAGCATTTT,CASAGVGVGRQPQHF
TRBD1,once,TRBJ1-1,TRBV5-8,TGTGCCAGCATACGGGACAGGGGCACTGAAGCTTTCTTT,CASIRDRGTEAFF
-,-,TRBJ2-1,TRBV10-3,TGTGCCATCAGTGAGTGGTCGGGGGTAAGCTCCTACAATGAGCAGTTCTTC,CAISEWSGVSSYNEQFF
-,-,TRBJ2-1,TRBV9,TGTGCCAGCAGCGTAGACAGGGCTACCTACAATGAGCAGTTCTTC,CASSVDRATYNEQFF
-,-,TRBJ2-1,TRBV27,TGTGCCAGCAGTTTAGGGGCGCGGGGACGGGGCAATGAGCAGTTCTTC,CASSLGARGRGNEQFF
TRBD2,-,TRBJ2-7,TRBV4-2,TGTGCCAGCAGCCCGGGGGGGGCCATGGTCGAGCAGTACTTC,CASSPGGAMVEQYF
TRBD1,once,TRBJ1-5,TRBV5-6,TGTGCCAGCAGCTTATACCGGGACAGGGAGAAAAATCAGCCCCAGCATTTT,CASSLYRDREKNQPQHF
-,-,TRBJ1-4,TRBV30,TGTGCCTGGAGCGCATATACTGGACAGCCTTCGGGTAATGAAAAACTGTTTTTT,CAWSAYTGQPSGNEKLFF
TRBD2,-,TRBJ2-1,TRBV5-1,TGCGCCAGCAGCTTGGGTCCTCCGGGACTAGGTGACAATGAGCAGTTCTTC,CASSLGPPGLGDNEQFF
TRBD1,-,TRBJ1-4,TRBV28,TGTGCCAGCACGGCAGGGACAGGGGGGGTTTTGACTAATGAAAAACTGTTTTTT,CASTAGTGGVLTNEKLFF
-,-,TRBJ1-5,TRBV3-1/TRBV3-2,TGTGCCAGCAGCGGGGGGTCTTTTAGCAATCAGCCCCAGCATTTT,CASSGGSFSNQPQHF
TRBD2,-,TRBJ2-7,TRBV25-1,TGTGCCAGCAGCGGGGGACTAGCGTATACCTACGAGCAGTACTTC,CASSGGLAYTYEQYF
TRBD2,-,TRBJ2-1,TRBV29-1,TGCAGCTCCCAAAAGGCTAGCGGTTACAATGAGCAGTTCTTC,CSSQKASGYNEQFF
TRBD1,-,TRBJ2-6,TRBV10-3,TGTGCCATCAGTCCCCAGACGGGACAGGGGGCGGGAGGGGCCAACGTCCTGACTTTC,CAISPQTGQGAGGANVLTF
TRBD2,-,TRBJ2-5,TRBV4-2,TGTGCCAGCAGCCAAGAGGCTAGCGGGGGGGCCTGGGAGACCCAGTACTTC,CASSQEASGGAWETQYF
TRBD1,-,TRBJ1-1,TRBV27,TGTGCCAGCAGTTTTTATGGGACAGACAACACTGAAGCTTTCTTT,CASSFYGTDNTEAFF
TRBD1,once,TRBJ2-7,TRBV6-5,TGTGCCAGCAGTTACTCCTGGGGGACAGAGACCTACGAGCAGTACTTC,CASSYSWGTETYEQYF
-,-,TRBJ1-3,TRBV7-8,TGTGCCAGCAGCCGAGGGTCGGCAGGGGCTGGAAACACCATATATTTT,CASSRGSAGAGNTIYF
TRBD1,-,TRBJ2-1,TRBV18,TGTGCCAGCTCAACAAACAGGGGCCCCAACAATGAGCAGTTCTTC,CASSTNRGPNNEQFF
-,-,TRBJ1-1,TRBV19,TGTGCCAGTGGAGGAAGGATCACTGAAGCTTTCTTT,CASGGRITEAFF
TRBD1,-,TRBJ2-7,TRBV7-7,TGTGCTAGCAGCTTTAGGACAGGGGCCGCCTACGAGCAGTACTTC,CASSFRTGAAYEQYF
-,-,TRBJ1-5,TRBV12-2,TGTGCAAGTCGCCCAGCCGGGACAGGGAGGGGGCCCCAGCATTTT,CASRPAGTGRGPQHF
TRBD1,-,TRBJ1-3,TRBV4-1,TGCGCCAGCAGCCAAGATCGACAGGGATACACCATATATTTT,CASSQDRQGYTIYF
-,-,TRBJ1-6,TRBV21-1,TGTGCCAGCCGGGACAGGGCTTATAATTCACCCCTCCACTTT,CASRDRAYNSPLHF
-,-,TRBJ2-3,TRBV7-2,TGTGCCAGCAGCTTAGACGTTACGGTTACGCAGTATTTT,CASSLDVTVTQYF
TRBD1,-,TRBJ1-4,TRBV4-1,TGCGCCAGCAGCCAAGTAGGGGGGGACAGGGATGAAAAACTGTTTTTT,CASSQVGGDRDEKLFF
TRBD2,-,TRBJ2-1,TRBV28,TGTGCCAGCAGTTTCGTAGCGGGGAGGGATGAGCAGTTCTTC,CASSFVAGRDEQFF
-,-,TRBJ2-2,TRBV21-1,TGTGCCAGCAGCCGTGCCCGGGGACAGCGCACCGGGGAGCTGTTTTTT,CASSRARGQRTGELFF
-,-,TRBJ1-1,TRBV19,TGTGCCAGTAGTATACCGGCGGGATCCAGGAACACTGAAGCTTTCTTT,CASSIPAGSRNTEAFF
-,once,TRBJ2-1,TRBV7-8,TGTGCCAGCAGCCCGGTGGTAGTTGTCGCCTACAATGAGCAGTTCTTC,CASSPVVVVAYNEQFF
-,-,TRBJ2-7,TRBV28,TGTGCCAGCAGTTTATTCGCGGATACAGGGATCAACTACGAGCAGTACTTC,CASSLFADTGINYEQYF
-,-,TRBJ2-3,TRBV19,TGTGCCAGTATGGGGACTACAGGGACCGCGGATACGCAGTATTTT,CASMGTTGTADTQYF
TRBD1,-,TRBJ1-5,TRBV28,TGTGCCAGCAGTTCAGGGGGCGGTGGGCCCCAGCATTTT,CASSSGGGGPQHF
-,-,TRBJ1-2,TRBV28,TGTGCCAGCAGTGGCGGCCCTAACTATGGCTACACCTTC,CASSGGPNYGYTF
TRBD1,-,TRBJ2-3,TRBV19,TGTGCCAGTCGACAGGGGGGCACAGATACGCAGTATTTT,CASRQGGTDTQYF
-,-,TRBJ1-1,TRBV5-5,TGTGCCAGCAGCACTGGACACGCGATCACTGAAGCTTTCTTT,CASSTGHAITEAFF
-,-,TRBJ1-1,TRBV15,TGTGCCACCAGCAGAGATCGGGGCGGGATGACTGAAGCTTTCTTT,CATSRDRGGMTEAFF
TRBD2,-,TRBJ2-3,TRBV27,TGTGCCAGCAGCCCCGGGACTAGCGGGAGCACAGATACGCAGTATTTT,CASSPGTSGSTDTQYF
-,-,TRBJ1-2,TRBV5-1,TGCGCCAGCAGCTTGACAGCGGACTATGGCTACACCTTC,CASSLTADYGYTF
TRBD1,-,TRBJ1-5,TRBV15,TGTGCCACCAGCAGAGGACAGGGTAACGGCGATCAGCCCCAGCATTTT,CATSRGQGNGDQPQHF
TRBD1,-,TRBJ2-5,TRBV24-1,TGTGCCACCGGAAGACAGGGGGCCCAGACCCAGTACTTC,CATGRQGAQTQYF
-,-,TRBJ2-7,TRBV7-9,TGTGCCAGCAGCTTGACAGCAACCTACGAGCAGTACTTC,CASSLTATYEQYF
TRBD2,-,TRBJ2-5,TRBV29-1,TGCAGCGTTGCTCTAGCGGGAGGGCCTCAGGAAGAGACCCAGTACTTC,CSVALAGGPQEETQYF
-,-,TRBJ2-7,TRBV6-5,TGTGCCAGCAGTCGGGCAGGGATTGACGAGCAGTACTTC,CASSRAGIDEQYF
TRBD2,-,TRBJ2-5,TRBV5-1,TGCGCCAGCAGCTTGGCACGGGGGGGACAAGAGACCCAGTACTTC,CASSLARGGQETQYF
-,-,TRBJ2-1,TRBV7-3,TGTGCCAGCAGCGGCGGGGCGGACGGGCCCCGGGAGCAGTTCTTC,CASSGGADGPREQFF
TRBD2,-,TRBJ2-1,TRBV5-1,TGCGCCAGCAGCGAAGGGACTAGCGGGAGGTGGGCCAATGAGCAGTTCTTC,CASSEGTSGRWANEQFF
-,-,TRBJ1-1,TRBV7-8,TGTGCCAGCAGCCCCCCACCGGCCAGGGGCACTGAAGCTTTCTTT,CASSPPPARGTEAFF
-,-,TRBJ1-4,TRBV7-8,TGTGCCAGCAGCCATGTTATAGCGGGGACAACTAATGAAAAACTGTTTTTT,CASSHVIAGTTNEKLFF
TRBD1,-,TRBJ2-3,TRBV11-3,TGTGCCAGCAGCCCCTGGACAGGGGGAGATACGCAGTATTTT,CASSPWTGGDTQYF
TRBD2,-,TRBJ2-5,TRBV19,TGTGCCAGTAGTATGCAAGCGGGGGATGAGACCCAGTACTTC,CASSMQAGDETQYF